There are a few counts of the clone carrying this T cell receptor beta chain. Its antigen remains unidentified. The entry originates in a study of PD-L1 blockade in urothelial cancer. Study-level background: Blood was subjected to analysis at 3 weeks (second dose) and 6 weeks following treatment start.

Time point: peripheral blood 6 weeks after treatment start. General study points: Where pretreatment blood TCR clonality fell below the median, better survival was predicted.

Sequencing used immunoSEQ multiplex PCR; TCRdb keeps in-frame clones, though not all of them. Of under 70,000 clones in the sample, 88% were seen once. The sequenced sample was PBMCs, obtained around atezolizumab (anti-PD-L1) treatment. This receptor was obtained from a man between 60 and 75 years old with urothelial cancer.

The CDR3 nucleotides read TGTGCCAGCAGTTGGGGGACAGGGGTTTCGGGGCAGTTCTTC. This encodes CASSWGTGVSGQFF. The genes are TRBV27 and TRBJ2-1, with TRBD1 matching over 10 bases. The ends lost 4 bases at V and 12 bases at J; junction bases unmatched: 9. Per germline, CDR1 MNHEY and CDR2 SMNVEV (reference sequence). CDR3 length: 14 amino acids.